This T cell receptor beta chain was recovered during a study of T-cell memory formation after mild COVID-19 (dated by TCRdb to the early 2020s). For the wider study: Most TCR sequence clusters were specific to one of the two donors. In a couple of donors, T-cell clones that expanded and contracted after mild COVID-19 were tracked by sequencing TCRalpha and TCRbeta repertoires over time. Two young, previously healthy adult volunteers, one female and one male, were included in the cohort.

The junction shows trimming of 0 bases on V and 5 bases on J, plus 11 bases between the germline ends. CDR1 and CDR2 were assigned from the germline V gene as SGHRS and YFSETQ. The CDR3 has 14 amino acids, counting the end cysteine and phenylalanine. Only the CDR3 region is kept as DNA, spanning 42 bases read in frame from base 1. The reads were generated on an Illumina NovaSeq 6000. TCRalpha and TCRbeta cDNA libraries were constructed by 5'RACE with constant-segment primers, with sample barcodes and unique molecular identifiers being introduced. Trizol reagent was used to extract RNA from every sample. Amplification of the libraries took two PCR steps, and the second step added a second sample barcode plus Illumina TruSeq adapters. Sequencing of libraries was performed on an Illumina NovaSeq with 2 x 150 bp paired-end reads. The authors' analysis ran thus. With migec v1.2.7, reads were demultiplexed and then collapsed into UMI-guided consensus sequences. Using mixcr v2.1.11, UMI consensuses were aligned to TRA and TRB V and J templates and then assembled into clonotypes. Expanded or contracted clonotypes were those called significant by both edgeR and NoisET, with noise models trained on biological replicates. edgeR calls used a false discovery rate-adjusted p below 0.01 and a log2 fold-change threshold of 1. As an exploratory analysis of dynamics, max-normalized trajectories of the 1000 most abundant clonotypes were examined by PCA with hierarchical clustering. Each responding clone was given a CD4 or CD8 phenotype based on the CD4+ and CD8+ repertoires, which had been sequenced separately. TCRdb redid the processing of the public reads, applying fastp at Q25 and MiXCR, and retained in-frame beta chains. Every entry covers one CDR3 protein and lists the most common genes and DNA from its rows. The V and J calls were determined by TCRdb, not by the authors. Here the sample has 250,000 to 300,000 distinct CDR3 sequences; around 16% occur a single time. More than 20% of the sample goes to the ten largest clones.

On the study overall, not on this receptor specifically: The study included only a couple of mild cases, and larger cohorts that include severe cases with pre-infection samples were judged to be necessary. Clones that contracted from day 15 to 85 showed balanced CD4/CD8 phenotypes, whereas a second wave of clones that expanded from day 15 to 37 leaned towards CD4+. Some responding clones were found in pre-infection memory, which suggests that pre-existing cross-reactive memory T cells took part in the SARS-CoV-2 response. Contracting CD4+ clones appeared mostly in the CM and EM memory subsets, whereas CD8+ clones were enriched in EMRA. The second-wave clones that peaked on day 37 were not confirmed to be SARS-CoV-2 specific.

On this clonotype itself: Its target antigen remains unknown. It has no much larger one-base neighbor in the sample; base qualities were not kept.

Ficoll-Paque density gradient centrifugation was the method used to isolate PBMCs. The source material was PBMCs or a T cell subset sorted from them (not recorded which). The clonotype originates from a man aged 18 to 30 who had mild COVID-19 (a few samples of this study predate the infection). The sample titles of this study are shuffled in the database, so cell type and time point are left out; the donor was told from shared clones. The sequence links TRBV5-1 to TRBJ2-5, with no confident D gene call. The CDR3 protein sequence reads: CASSLVRGSETQYF. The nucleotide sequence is TGCGCCAGCAGCTTGGTGCGAGGCTCGGAGACCCAGTACTTC.